This T cell receptor (beta chain) was observed in a study of T cells in Graves' hyperthyroidism and ophthalmopathy. Blood was obtained at the first hyperthyroidism diagnosis, which preceded any ophthalmopathy symptoms. 10 ml of fresh peripheral blood supplied the PBMCs. Germline V gives CDR1 SNHLY, CDR2 FYNNEI. The ends were cut back, 3 bases at V and 0 bases at J, with 11 bases in the middle. The CDR3 is 16 residues long. Amplified TCR beta CDR3 regions came from RNA transcripts. When the TCR CDR3 underwent first-round RT-PCR, the HTBI primer set was used. Each CDR3 protein gets one entry after TCRdb re-called the multiplex PCR reads with MiXCR. The sample shows more than 350,000 distinct CDR3 sequences, approximately 17% of them seen only once.

The chain recombines TRBV2 with TRBJ1-4; no clear D. Sequencing input: blood. The sequence was collected from a woman aged 25 to 45 with Graves' hyperthyroidism that later progressed to Graves' ophthalmopathy. CDR3: CASSDPYVATNEKLFF. CDR3 sequence (DNA): TGTGCCAGCAGTGACCCTTACGTAGCAACTAATGAAAAACTGTTTTTT.